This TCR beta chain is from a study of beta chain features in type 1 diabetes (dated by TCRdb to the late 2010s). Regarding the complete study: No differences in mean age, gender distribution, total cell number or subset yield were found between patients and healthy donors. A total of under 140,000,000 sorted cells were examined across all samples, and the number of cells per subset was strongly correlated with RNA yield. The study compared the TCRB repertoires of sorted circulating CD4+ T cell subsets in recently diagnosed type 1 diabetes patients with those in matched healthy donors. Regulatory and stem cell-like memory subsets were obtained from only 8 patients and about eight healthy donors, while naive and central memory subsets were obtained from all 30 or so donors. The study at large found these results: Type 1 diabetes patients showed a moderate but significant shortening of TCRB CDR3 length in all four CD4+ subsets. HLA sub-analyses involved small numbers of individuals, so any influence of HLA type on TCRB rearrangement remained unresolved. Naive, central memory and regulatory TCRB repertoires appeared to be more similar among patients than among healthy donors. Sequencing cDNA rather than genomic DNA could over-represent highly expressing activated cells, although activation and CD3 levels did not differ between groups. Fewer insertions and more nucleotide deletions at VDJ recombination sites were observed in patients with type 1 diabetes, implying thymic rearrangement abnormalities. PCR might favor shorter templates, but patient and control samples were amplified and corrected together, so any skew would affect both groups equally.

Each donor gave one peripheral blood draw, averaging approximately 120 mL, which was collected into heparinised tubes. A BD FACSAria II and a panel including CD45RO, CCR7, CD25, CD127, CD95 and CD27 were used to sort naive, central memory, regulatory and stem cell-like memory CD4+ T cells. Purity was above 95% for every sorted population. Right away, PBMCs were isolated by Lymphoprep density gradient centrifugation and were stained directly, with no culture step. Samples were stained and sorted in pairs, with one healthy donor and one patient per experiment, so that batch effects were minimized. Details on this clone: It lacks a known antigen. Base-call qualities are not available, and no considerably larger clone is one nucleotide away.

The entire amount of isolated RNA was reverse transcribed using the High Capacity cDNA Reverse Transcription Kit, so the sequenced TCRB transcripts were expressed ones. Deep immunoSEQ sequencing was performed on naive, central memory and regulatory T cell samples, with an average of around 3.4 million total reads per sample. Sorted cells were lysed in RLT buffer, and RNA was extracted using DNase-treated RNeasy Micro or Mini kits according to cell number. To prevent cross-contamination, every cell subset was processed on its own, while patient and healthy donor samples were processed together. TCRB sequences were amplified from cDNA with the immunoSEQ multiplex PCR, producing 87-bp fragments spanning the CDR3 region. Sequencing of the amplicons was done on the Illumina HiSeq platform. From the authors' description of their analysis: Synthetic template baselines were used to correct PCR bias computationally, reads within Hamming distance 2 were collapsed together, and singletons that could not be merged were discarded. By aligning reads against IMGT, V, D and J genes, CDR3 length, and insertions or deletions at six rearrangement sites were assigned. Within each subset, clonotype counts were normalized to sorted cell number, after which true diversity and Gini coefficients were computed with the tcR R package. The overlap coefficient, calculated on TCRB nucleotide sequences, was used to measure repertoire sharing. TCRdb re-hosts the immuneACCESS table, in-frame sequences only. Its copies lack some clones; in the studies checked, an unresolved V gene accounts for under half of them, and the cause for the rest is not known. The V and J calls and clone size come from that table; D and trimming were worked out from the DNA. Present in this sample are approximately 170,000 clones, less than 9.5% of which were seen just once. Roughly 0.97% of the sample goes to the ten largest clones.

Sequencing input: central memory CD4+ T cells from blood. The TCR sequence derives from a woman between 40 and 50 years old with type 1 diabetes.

In nucleotides, the sequence is TGTGCCAGCAGCTTATACAGGGTTCTCTCTGGAAACACCATATATTTT. It encodes CASSLYRVLSGNTIYF. Here the chain combines TRBV11-2 and TRBJ1-3; the D region possibly corresponds to TRBD1 (6 bases align). The CDR3 spans 16 residues, from the cysteine through the phenylalanine. Only the CDR3 part of the read is kept: 48 bases, read in frame from the first base. Trimming takes 2 bases from V and 0 bases from J, and the germline ends sit 11 bases apart. Via the germline V gene, CDR1 is SGHAT and CDR2 FQNNGV.